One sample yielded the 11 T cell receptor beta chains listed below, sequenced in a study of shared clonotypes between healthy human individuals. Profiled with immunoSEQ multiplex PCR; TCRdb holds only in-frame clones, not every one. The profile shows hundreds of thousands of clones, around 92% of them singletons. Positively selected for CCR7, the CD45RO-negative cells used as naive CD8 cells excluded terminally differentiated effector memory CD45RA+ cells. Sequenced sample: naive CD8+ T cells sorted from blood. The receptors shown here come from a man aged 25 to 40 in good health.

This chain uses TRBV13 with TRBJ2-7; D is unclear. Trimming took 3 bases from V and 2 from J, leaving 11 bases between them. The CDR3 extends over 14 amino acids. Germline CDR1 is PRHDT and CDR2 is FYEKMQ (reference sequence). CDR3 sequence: CASSFGPQTYEQYF. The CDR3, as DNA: TGTGCCAGCAGCTTCGGACCTCAGACCTACGAGCAGTACTTC.

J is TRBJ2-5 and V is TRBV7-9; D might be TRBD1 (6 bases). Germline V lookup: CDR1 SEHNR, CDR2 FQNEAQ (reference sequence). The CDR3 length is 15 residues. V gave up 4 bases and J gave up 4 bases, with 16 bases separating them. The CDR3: CASSYRQDSLETQYF. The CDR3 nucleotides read TGTGCCAGCAGCTACCGACAGGACTCCCTAGAGACCCAGTACTTC. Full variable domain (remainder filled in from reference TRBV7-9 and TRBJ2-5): DTGVSQNPRHKITKRGQNVTFRCDPISEHNRLYWYRQTLGQGPEFLTYFQNEAQLEKSRLLSDRFSAERPKGSFSTLEIQRTEQGDSAMYLCASSYRQDSLETQYFGPGTRLLVL.

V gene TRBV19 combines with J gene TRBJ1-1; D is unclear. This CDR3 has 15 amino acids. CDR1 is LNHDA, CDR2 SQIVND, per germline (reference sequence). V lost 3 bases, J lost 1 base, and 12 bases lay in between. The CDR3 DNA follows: TGTGCCAGTAGTATCCCCCAAATGGAGAACACTGAAGCTTTCTTT. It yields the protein CASSIPQMENTEAFF. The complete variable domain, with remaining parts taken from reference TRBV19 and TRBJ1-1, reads DGGITQSPKYLFRKEGQNVTLSCEQNLNHDAMYWYRQDPGQGLRLIYYSQIVNDFQKGDIAEGYSVSREKKESFPLTVTSAQKNPTAFYLCASSIPQMENTEAFFGQGTRLTVV.

CDR3 sequence (DNA): TGTGCCAGCAGGGGCTCACGACAGGGGGGGAACTACGAGCAGTACTTC. Translating gives CASRGSRQGGNYEQYF. J is TRBJ2-7 and V is TRBV2, with TRBD1 identical over 9 bases. CDR3 length equals 16 residues. J was trimmed by 3 bases and V by 6 bases; bases with no gene match: 12. CDR1 and CDR2 (germline): SNHLY, FYNNEI.

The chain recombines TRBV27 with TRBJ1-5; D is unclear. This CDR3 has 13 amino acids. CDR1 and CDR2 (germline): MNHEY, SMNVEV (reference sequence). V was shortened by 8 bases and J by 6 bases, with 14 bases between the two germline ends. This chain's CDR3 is CASGVSRTQPQHF. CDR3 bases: TGTGCCAGCGGGGTCTCTCGGACTCAGCCCCAGCATTTT.

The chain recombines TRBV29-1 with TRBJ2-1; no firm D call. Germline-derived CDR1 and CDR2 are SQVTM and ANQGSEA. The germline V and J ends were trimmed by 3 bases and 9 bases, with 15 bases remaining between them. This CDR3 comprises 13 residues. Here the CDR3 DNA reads TGCAGCGTTGATCAGGTGGCTTTTGGTGAGCAGTTCTTC. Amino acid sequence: CSVDQVAFGEQFF.

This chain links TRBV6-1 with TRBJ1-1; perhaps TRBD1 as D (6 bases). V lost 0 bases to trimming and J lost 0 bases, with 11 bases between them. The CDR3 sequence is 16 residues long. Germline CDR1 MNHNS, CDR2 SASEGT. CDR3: CASSEADSFMNTEAFF. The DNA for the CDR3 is TGTGCCAGCAGTGAAGCGGACAGTTTCATGAACACTGAAGCTTTCTTT.

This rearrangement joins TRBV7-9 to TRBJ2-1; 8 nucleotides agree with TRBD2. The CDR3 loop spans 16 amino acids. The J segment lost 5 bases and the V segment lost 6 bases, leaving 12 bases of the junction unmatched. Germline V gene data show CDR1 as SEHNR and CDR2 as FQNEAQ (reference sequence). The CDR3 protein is CASRAGFSGSNNEQFF. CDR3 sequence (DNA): TGTGCCAGCAGGGCTGGCTTCAGCGGGAGTAACAATGAGCAGTTCTTC.

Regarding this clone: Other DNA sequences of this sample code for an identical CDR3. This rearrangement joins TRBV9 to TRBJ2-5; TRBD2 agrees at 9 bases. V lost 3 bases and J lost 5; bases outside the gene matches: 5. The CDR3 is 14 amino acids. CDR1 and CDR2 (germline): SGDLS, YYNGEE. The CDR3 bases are TGTGCCAGCAGCGGACTAGCGGAACAGGAGACCCAGTACTTC. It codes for CASSGLAEQETQYF.

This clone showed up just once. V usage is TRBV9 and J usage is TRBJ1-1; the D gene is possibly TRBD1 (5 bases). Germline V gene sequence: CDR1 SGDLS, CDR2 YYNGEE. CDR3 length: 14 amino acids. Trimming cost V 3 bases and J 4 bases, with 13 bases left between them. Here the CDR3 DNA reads TGTGCCAGCAGCGCCACAGGCTCGGCCACTGAAGCTTTCTTT. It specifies CASSATGSATEAFF.

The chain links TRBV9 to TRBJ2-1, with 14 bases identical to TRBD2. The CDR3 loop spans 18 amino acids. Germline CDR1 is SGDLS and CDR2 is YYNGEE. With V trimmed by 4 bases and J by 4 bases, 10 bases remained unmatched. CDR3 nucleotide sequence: TGTGCCAGCAGCTCGGTGACTAGCGGGAGGGCCTCGTACAATGAGCAGTTCTTC. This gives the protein CASSSVTSGRASYNEQFF.